This section outlines one TCR beta chain sequence together with its context. These data originate in a study of T cell changes during pregnancy in multiple sclerosis. The CDR3 totals 16 residues. Germline V lookup: CDR1 MGHRA, CDR2 YSYEKL. V lost 1 base and J lost 0; bases outside the gene matches: 5. Produced via immunoSEQ multiplex PCR; TCRdb's table is partial and in-frame only. The table has around 57,000 clones, 80% to 90% seen once; the top ten hold 0.8% to 0.9%. This sample comprised peripheral blood, obtained in the first trimester of pregnancy. This clonotype originated in a female donor in good health, enrolled as a control in a pregnancy study. The chain couples TRBV4-1 to TRBJ2-7; 8 bases map to TRBD2. Here the CDR3 DNA reads TGCGCCAGCAGCCAAGCGGGGGGGCAGAGCTCCTACGAGCAGTACTTC. Translated, it gives CASSQAGGQSSYEQYF.